One sample yielded the 21 T cell receptor beta chains listed below, sequenced in a study of OX40 agonist ivuxolimab in advanced cancers. Using immunoSEQ multiplex PCR, the repertoire was profiled, and TCRdb retains in-frame clones only, with some absent. Found here are 55,000 to 90,000 clones, about 86% of them singletons; the top ten hold roughly 0.9%. The specimen comprised CD4+ or CD8+ T cells sorted from blood, sampled in a trial of the OX40 agonist ivuxolimab. The receptor source for this set is an adult with an advanced solid tumor such as melanoma, head and neck, liver or kidney cancer.

This clone was seen only once. The chain joins TRBV18 to TRBJ1-5; no firm D call. The V and J ends lost 3 bases and 4 bases respectively, with 10 bases between them. The CDR3 has 14 amino acids. The germline V gene encodes CDR1 KGHSH and CDR2 LQKENI. CDR3 nucleotides: TGTGCCAGCTCACCCCTCGACGGTAATCAGCCCCAGCATTTT. Its protein product is CASSPLDGNQPQHF.

The CDR3: CASSPFKTLLAYHYEQYF. CDR3 DNA: TGCGCCAGCAGCCCTTTTAAAACTCTACTAGCTTATCACTACGAGCAGTACTTC. V and J are TRBV4-1 and TRBJ2-7, with D possibly being TRBD2 (6 bases). Trimming cost V 4 bases and J 3 bases, with 25 bases left between them. The V gene's germline CDR1 is MGHRA and CDR2 YSYEKL. CDR3 size: 18 residues.

The chain has TRBV11-3 and TRBJ2-7; D is unclear. This CDR3 spans 13 amino acids. The V end lost 0 bases, the J end lost 4 bases, and 7 bases lay between the germline ends. CDR1 is SGHNT, CDR2 YENEEA, per germline. CDR3 amino acids: CASSLDNGYEQYF. CDR3 DNA: TGTGCCAGCAGCTTAGATAACGGTTACGAGCAGTACTTC.

CDR3 coding DNA: TGTGCCAGCAGCCGCGCGGGGGGCGGCACAGATACGCAGTATTTT. It specifies CASSRAGGGTDTQYF. This sequence joins TRBV7-9 and TRBJ2-3; 8 positions agree with TRBD2. The V gene's germline CDR1 is SEHNR and CDR2 FQNEAQ (reference sequence). V gave up 5 bases and J gave up 1 base; unmatched junction bases: 5. The CDR3 runs to 15 residues.

This clone was counted once. This chain uses TRBV7-2 with TRBJ1-1; D is unclear. V was cut by 5 bases and J by 1 base, with 8 bases left in between. The CDR3 has 13 residues. CDR1 and CDR2 from the germline V gene are SGHTA and FQGNSA. The CDR3 loop reads CASSQQSNTEAFF. The CDR3 DNA is TGTGCCAGCAGCCAGCAATCGAACACTGAAGCTTTCTTT.

J is TRBJ2-5 and V is TRBV19, with 7 bases aligning to TRBD1. Germline values: CDR1 LNHDA, CDR2 SQIVND (reference sequence). The CDR3 is 14 residues long. With V trimmed by 4 bases and J by 6 bases, 8 bases remained unmatched. The CDR3 here is CASSTETGRKTQYF. CDR3 in DNA: TGTGCCAGTAGTACCGAGACAGGGCGGAAGACCCAGTACTTC. Full variable domain (remainder filled in from reference TRBV19 and TRBJ2-5): DGGITQSPKYLFRKEGQNVTLSCEQNLNHDAMYWYRQDPGQGLRLIYYSQIVNDFQKGDIAEGYSVSREKKESFPLTVTSAQKNPTAFYLCASSTETGRKTQYFGPGTRLLVL.

The chain carries TRBV29-1 and TRBJ2-7, with 7 bases aligning to TRBD1. Germline CDR1 SQVTM, CDR2 ANQGSEA. This CDR3 is built from 13 residues. V was clipped by 7 bases and J by 6 bases; unmatched bases: 12. CDR3: CSAKQGTRAEQYF. The CDR3 DNA sequence: TGCAGCGCTAAACAGGGGACCCGGGCCGAGCAGTACTTC.

The V and J genes are TRBV9 and TRBJ2-3; 16 bases are a match to TRBD2. CDR3 size: 18 residues. The germline CDR1 and CDR2 sequences are SGDLS and YYNGEE. The V and J ends lost 0 bases and 3 bases, in that order; junction bases with no gene match: 4. CDR3 in amino acids: CASSVGGLAGGSTDTQYF. CDR3 nucleotide sequence: TGTGCCAGCAGCGTAGGGGGACTAGCGGGAGGGAGTACAGATACGCAGTATTTT.

The V gene is TRBV2, the J gene TRBJ1-1; D is possibly TRBD1 (5 bases). Per germline, CDR1 SNHLY and CDR2 FYNNEI. The CDR3 contains 11 residues. V was cut by 8 bases and J by 3 bases, with 7 bases left in between. The CDR3, as DNA: TGTGCCAGCGGGGGGGACACTGAAGCTTTCTTT. Translating it yields CASGGDTEAFF. Based on the CDR3 plus reference TRBV2 and TRBJ1-1, the full variable domain is EPEVTQTPSHQVTQMGQEVILRCVPISNHLYFYWYRQILGQKVEFLVSFYNNEISEKSEIFDDQFSVERPDGSNFTLKIRSTKLEDSAMYFCASGGDTEAFFGQGTRLTVV.

This rearrangement joins TRBV4-3 to TRBJ2-7, with 9 bases aligning to TRBD2. This CDR3 comprises 15 residues. The germline gives CDR1 LGHNA, CDR2 YSLEER. The V segment lost 4 bases and the J segment 3 bases; nucleotides outside the gene matches: 7. CDR3 sequence: CASSPQAGGFYEQYF. In DNA form, the CDR3 reads TGCGCCAGCAGCCCTCAAGCGGGAGGATTCTACGAGCAGTACTTC.

The V call is TRBV7-9, the J call TRBJ2-7; either TRBD1 or TRBD2 may supply D (7 bases each). The V gene lost 2 bases and the J gene lost 5 bases, with 19 bases spanning the gap. The CDR3 contains 16 residues. Germline V lookup: CDR1 SEHNR, CDR2 FQNEAQ (reference sequence). CDR3 loop: CASSLWGRGQTDEQYF. The CDR3 nucleotides are TGTGCCAGCAGCTTATGGGGGAGGGGACAGACTGACGAGCAGTACTTC.

The chain employs TRBV7-2 and TRBJ2-7; perhaps TRBD2 as D (5 bases). CDR1 SGHTA and CDR2 FQGNSA come from the germline V gene. The CDR3 sequence is 12 residues long. V lost 5 bases, J lost 1 base, and 6 bases lay in between. The CDR3 bases are TGTGCCAGCAGCCCGGGGTCCTACGAGCAGTACTTC. It translates to CASSPGSYEQYF.

There are a few counts of this clone. For the CDR3, the DNA is TGCAGCGTCGTCAAGTACCCCTACGAGCAGTACTTC. Its translation: CSVVKYPYEQYF. The V call is TRBV29-1, the J call TRBJ2-7; no reliable D call. The CDR3 has 12 residues. Germline V gives CDR1 SQVTM, CDR2 ANQGSEA. V was shortened by 6 bases and J by 2 bases, with 11 bases between the two germline ends.

The V call is TRBV27, the J call TRBJ1-4, with no clear D. Germline V gene data show CDR1 as MNHEY and CDR2 as SMNVEV (reference sequence). This CDR3 has 17 amino acids. V was trimmed by 5 bases and J by 7 bases, leaving 23 bases between them. CDR3 amino acids: CASSPGRGPGAGEKLFF. DNA for the CDR3: TGTGCCAGCAGTCCCGGAAGAGGACCGGGCGCGGGTGAAAAACTGTTTTTT.

This chain links TRBV7-9 with TRBJ2-2, with D unclear. Germline CDR1 is SEHNR and CDR2 is FQNEAQ (reference sequence). The CDR3 is 14 amino acids. Trimming pared 1 base from V and 4 bases from J, leaving 7 bases between. The CDR3 loop is CASSLGQATGELFF. The DNA of the CDR3 is TGTGCCAGCAGCTTAGGGCAGGCCACCGGGGAGCTGTTTTTT.

The chain combines TRBV27 with TRBJ2-3; TRBD2 agrees at 7 bases. The V gene end was trimmed by 5 bases and the J gene end by 6 bases; junction bases not matched to a gene: 8. Per the germline V gene, CDR1 is MNHEY and CDR2 is SMNVEV (reference sequence). The CDR3 loop spans 14 amino acids. As DNA, the CDR3 is TGTGCCAGCAGTCGGGGACTAACCGGGGATACGCAGTATTTT. It specifies CASSRGLTGDTQYF.

The rearrangement joins TRBV19 to TRBJ2-1; the match to TRBD2 covers 14 bases. The CDR3 extends over 15 amino acids. Germline V gene sequence: CDR1 LNHDA, CDR2 SQIVND (reference sequence). Losses at the gene ends were 5 bases for V and 8 bases for J; bases not matched to a gene: 5. CDR3 loop: CASSAPGLAGDEQFF. Here the CDR3 DNA reads TGTGCCAGTAGTGCCCCGGGACTAGCGGGAGATGAGCAGTTCTTC.

The chain employs TRBV15 and TRBJ2-3, with a weak D call TRBD2 (5 bases). V lost 2 bases to trimming and J lost 6 bases, with 6 bases between them. CDR1 LNHNV and CDR2 YYDKDF come from the germline V gene (reference sequence). The CDR3 extends over 12 amino acids. The CDR3 loop is CATSRRRDTQYF. The CDR3 DNA reads TGTGCCACCAGCAGACGGAGGGATACGCAGTATTTT.

This sequence joins TRBV7-6 and TRBJ2-5, with TRBD1 matching 7 bases. The V gene end was trimmed by 5 bases and the J gene end by 4 bases; junction bases not matched to a gene: 10. The CDR3 is 15 amino acids. Germline V gives CDR1 SGHVS, CDR2 FNYEAQ. The CDR3 spells CASSRHTGERETQYF. CDR3 in DNA: TGTGCCAGCAGCCGACACACAGGGGAGAGAGAGACCCAGTACTTC. Full variable domain (rest looked up from reference TRBV7-6 and TRBJ2-5): GAGVSQSPRYKVTKRGQDVALRCDPISGHVSLYWYRQALGQGPEFLTYFNYEAQQDKSGLPNDRFSAERPEGSISTLTIQRTEQRDSAMYRCASSRHTGERETQYFGPGTRLLVL.

J is TRBJ2-4 and V is TRBV27; D is undetermined. V lost 3 bases to trimming and J lost 8 bases, with 11 bases between them. The CDR3 has 13 residues. The germline CDR1 and CDR2 sequences are MNHEY and SMNVEV (reference sequence). CDR3 sequence reads: CASSLVGSDIQYF. CDR3 in DNA: TGTGCCAGCAGTTTGGTGGGTTCGGACATTCAGTACTTC.

V usage is TRBV25-1 and J usage is TRBJ2-2; 8 bases are a match to TRBD2. V shed 7 bases, J shed 4 bases, and the junction held 14 bases outside the gene matches. Germline assignment: CDR1 MGHDK and CDR2 SYGVNS. This CDR3 region has 17 residues. This CDR3 is CASKPPRRGAGTGELFF. For the CDR3, the DNA is TGTGCCAGCAAGCCACCCCGGCGGGGGGCAGGCACCGGGGAGCTGTTTTTT.